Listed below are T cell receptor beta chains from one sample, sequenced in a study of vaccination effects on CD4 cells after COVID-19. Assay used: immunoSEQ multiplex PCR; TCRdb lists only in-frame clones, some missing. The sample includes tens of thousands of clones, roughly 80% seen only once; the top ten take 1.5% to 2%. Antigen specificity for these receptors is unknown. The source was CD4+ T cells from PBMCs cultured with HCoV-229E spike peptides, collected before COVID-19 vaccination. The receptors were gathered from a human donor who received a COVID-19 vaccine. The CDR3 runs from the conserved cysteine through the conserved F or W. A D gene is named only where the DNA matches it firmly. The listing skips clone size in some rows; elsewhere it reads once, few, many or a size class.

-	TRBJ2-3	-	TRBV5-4	CASSFRDGTDTQYF	TGTGCCAGCAGCTTCAGGGACGGCACAGATACGCAGTATTTT
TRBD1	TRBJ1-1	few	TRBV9	CASSPFTGGYTEAFF	TGTGCCAGCAGCCCATTCACAGGGGGCTACACTGAAGCTTTCTTT
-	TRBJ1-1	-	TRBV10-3	CAIMAGNLNTEAFF	TGTGCCATCATGGCAGGGAACTTGAACACTGAAGCTTTCTTT
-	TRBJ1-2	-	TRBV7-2	CASSLAVEGGYTF	TGTGCCAGCAGCTTAGCTGTGGAGGGAGGCTACACCTTC
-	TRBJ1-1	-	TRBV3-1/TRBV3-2	CASSTPAGVSTEAFF	TGTGCCAGCAGTACCCCAGCGGGGGTAAGCACTGAAGCTTTCTTT
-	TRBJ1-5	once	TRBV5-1	CASSPMPRLEGEVTQPQHF	TGCGCCAGCAGCCCCATGCCCCGTTTGGAGGGGGAGGTGACACAGCCCCAGCATTTT
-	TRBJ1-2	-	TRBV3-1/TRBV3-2	CASSPYGEASRLANYGYTF	TGTGCCAGCAGCCCCTACGGGGAAGCTAGCCGCTTAGCTAACTATGGCTACACCTTC
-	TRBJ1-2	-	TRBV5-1	CASSSSSQPLYGYTF	TGCGCCAGCAGCTCATCATCACAGCCTCTCTATGGCTACACCTTC
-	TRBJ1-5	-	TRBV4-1	CASSQVRRGLADSNQPQHF	TGCGCCAGCAGCCAAGTCCGACGGGGCTTAGCCGATAGCAATCAGCCCCAGCATTTT
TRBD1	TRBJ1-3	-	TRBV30	CASAGGQIISGNTIYF	TGTGCCTCCGCTGGGGGACAGATAATCTCTGGAAACACCATATATTTT
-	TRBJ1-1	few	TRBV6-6	CASSYRERETEAFF	TGTGCCAGCAGTTACAGGGAGAGGGAAACTGAAGCTTTCTTT
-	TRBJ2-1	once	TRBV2	CASSEGVYNEQFF	TGTGCCAGCAGTGAAGGGGTTTACAATGAGCAGTTCTTC
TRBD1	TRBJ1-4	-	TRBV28	CASSRPDRVSNEKLFF	TGTGCCAGCAGCCGACCGGACAGGGTATCTAATGAAAAACTGTTTTTT
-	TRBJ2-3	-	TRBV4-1	CASSQERTSTDTQYF	TGCGCCAGCAGCCAAGAACGGACGAGCACAGATACGCAGTATTTT
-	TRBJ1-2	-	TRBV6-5	CASRMDTNYGYTF	TGTGCCAGCAGGATGGACACCAACTATGGCTACACCTTC
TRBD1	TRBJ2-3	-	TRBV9	CASSVDLTGAQYF	TGTGCCAGCAGCGTGGACCTCACAGGGGCGCAGTATTTT